Only one count was recorded for the clone carrying this TCR beta chain. This sample is drawn from a study of blood T cell repertoires in COVID-19. On the study more broadly: The samples span acute and convalescent COVID-19 from the United States, Italy and Spain.

Study members were between about 18 and 90 years old and lived in about two dozen US regions. Categorization into cohorts depended on clinical history that participants reported. Germline loops: CDR1 SQVTM, CDR2 ANQGSEA. Between the trimmed V and J ends, which lost 4 bases and 2 bases, there was a span of 8 bases. The CDR3 runs 12 residues. Only in-frame clones appear in the TCRdb table, and some are missing; sequencing was by immunoSEQ multiplex PCR. There are 200,000 or so clones in the sample; around 80% occur only once, and under 2% lies in the top ten. The sequence was obtained from a man in his sixties who had recovered from COVID-19. Input material: PBMCs or T cells enriched from blood (not recorded which). The V and J genes are TRBV29-1 and TRBJ1-2, with D hard to call. The CDR3 sequence: CSVGKQNYGYTF. CDR3 DNA sequence: TGCAGCGTTGGTAAACAGAACTATGGCTACACCTTC.